The present T cell receptor (beta chain) was sequenced within a study of spatial heterogeneity in lung cancer. Notes on the study in general: Resection blood, more than follow-up blood, showed ubiquitous expanded tumor TCRs.

CDR1 is SQVTM and CDR2 is ANQGSEA in the germline V gene. The CDR3 is 13 amino acids. J gave up 3 bases and V 7 bases, and 5 bases lay outside the gene matches. Sample time point: sample taken at primary tumor resection. This clonotype counts as large. Its target is unknown. A unique molecular identifier was carried by every single TCR cDNA molecule. TCRdb called the 5' RACE reads again in MiXCR, with one record for every CDR3 protein. The table lists 25,000 or so distinct CDR3 sequences, around 3.2% of them singletons, with about 28% in the top ten. The receptor was derived from a female donor with early-stage non-small cell lung cancer. This sample comprised PBMCs, obtained at surgery. This sequence joins TRBV29-1 and TRBJ2-1; 8 bases are shared with TRBD1. The CDR3 spells CSAKTGDYNEQFF. CDR3 in DNA: TGCAGCGCCAAGACAGGGGACTACAATGAGCAGTTCTTC.